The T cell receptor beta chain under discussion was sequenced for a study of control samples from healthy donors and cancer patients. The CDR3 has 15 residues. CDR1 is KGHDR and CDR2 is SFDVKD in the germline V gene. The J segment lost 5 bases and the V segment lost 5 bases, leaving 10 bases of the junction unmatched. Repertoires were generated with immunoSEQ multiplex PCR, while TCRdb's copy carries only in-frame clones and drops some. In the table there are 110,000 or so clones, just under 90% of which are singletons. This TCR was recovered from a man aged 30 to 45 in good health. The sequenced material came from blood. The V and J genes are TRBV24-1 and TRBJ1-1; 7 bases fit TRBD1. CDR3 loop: CATSGVGGAGTEAFF. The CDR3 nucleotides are TGTGCCACCAGTGGGGTAGGGGGCGCTGGAACTGAAGCTTTCTTT.